These 26 T cell receptor beta chains were all obtained from the same sample, sequenced in a study of tumor-infiltrating lymphocytes in localized non-small cell lung cancer. Generated by immunoSEQ multiplex PCR, the TCRdb table keeps only in-frame clones and is missing some. The table lists some 15,000 clones, around 80% of them singletons, with approximately 5% in the top ten. Sequences were obtained from lung tumor tissue. These receptors originate from a human donor with non-small cell lung cancer.

The J gene is TRBJ2-2, the V gene TRBV5-4; 7 bases line up with TRBD1. Trimming cost V 0 bases and J 2 bases; bases outside gene matches: 7. Germline V gene sequence: CDR1 SGHNT, CDR2 YYREEE (reference sequence). The CDR3 is 17 amino acids. CDR3 DNA: TGTGCCAGCAGCTTGGGGGCAGGGGGAATTAACACCGGGGAGCTGTTTTTT. Amino acids: CASSLGAGGINTGELFF.

The CDR3 DNA reads as TGTGCCAGCAAACCGACTAGCGGGAACTCCTACAATGAGCAGTTCTTC. This gives the protein CASKPTSGNSYNEQFF. V usage is TRBV27 and J usage is TRBJ2-1, with 11 bases fitting TRBD2. J lost 0 bases, V lost 7 bases, and 5 bases had no gene match. CDR3 size: 16 residues. Germline V lookup: CDR1 MNHEY, CDR2 SMNVEV (reference sequence).

The chain recombines TRBV4-1 with TRBJ2-7; the D is unclear. The CDR3 covers 14 residues. V was trimmed by 0 bases and J by 5 bases, leaving 11 bases between them. CDR1 and CDR2 (germline): MGHRA, YSYEKL. CDR3 coding DNA: TGCGCCAGCAGCCAAGAGCCAGCCACTAACGAGCAGTACTTC. This translates into CASSQEPATNEQYF.

The chain recombines TRBV14 with TRBJ2-7, with a tentative D call TRBD2 (5 bases). Germline V gene sequence: CDR1 SGHDN, CDR2 FVKESK. The CDR3 is 14 residues long. Between the trimmed V and J ends, which lost 3 bases and 0 bases, there was a span of 9 bases. The CDR3 spells CASSQGEISYEQYF. CDR3 DNA: TGTGCCAGCAGCCAGGGAGAGATCTCCTACGAGCAGTACTTC.

J is TRBJ2-7 and V is TRBV6-1; TRBD1 might be the D (6 bases). Trimming took off 7 bases at V and 9 bases at J, with 10 bases between the two ends. CDR3 length equals 10 residues. Germline V gene lookup returns CDR1 MNHNS and CDR2 SASEGT. The DNA for the CDR3 is TGTGCCAGCACTGACAGGCGGCAGTACTTC. The encoded protein is CASTDRRQYF.

V gene TRBV7-2 combines with J gene TRBJ2-7, with D uncertain. CDR1 and CDR2 (germline): SGHTA, FQGNSA. The CDR3 has 14 residues. V shed 1 base and J shed 2 bases, with 9 bases lying between them. The CDR3 reads CASSLDYNAYEQYF. The CDR3 nucleotides read TGTGCCAGCAGCTTAGACTACAACGCCTACGAGCAGTACTTC.

The chain couples TRBV11-2 to TRBJ2-2; D is perhaps TRBD2 (6 bases). Trimming removed 0 bases from V and 6 bases from J, with 14 bases in between. The CDR3 has 16 amino acids. From germline, CDR1 is SGHAT and CDR2 FQNNGV. CDR3: CASSLDGWGGAGELFF. DNA for the CDR3: TGTGCCAGCAGCTTAGATGGGTGGGGCGGGGCCGGGGAGCTGTTTTTT.

The CDR3 protein is CASRSGGWQYF. The CDR3 DNA is TGTGCCAGCAGGAGCGGGGGGTGGCAGTACTTC. The V and J genes are TRBV28 and TRBJ2-7; 9 positions match TRBD2. J gave up 9 bases and V 6 bases, and 3 bases lay outside the gene matches. The CDR3 runs 11 residues. The germline gives CDR1 MDHEN, CDR2 SYDVKM.

Comment on this clone: The same CDR3 can be traced to other DNA sequences in this sample. The chain couples TRBV5-1 to TRBJ1-2; the match to TRBD1 covers 7 bases. CDR1 and CDR2 from the germline V gene are SGHRS and YFSETQ. The CDR3 is 14 residues long. The ends lost 4 bases at V and 8 bases at J; junction bases unmatched: 11. The CDR3 sequence is CASSTGQQEEGYTF. Here the CDR3 DNA reads TGCGCCAGCAGCACGGGACAGCAGGAGGAGGGCTACACCTTC.

The chain links TRBV30 to TRBJ1-2; D not certain. Looked up from germline, CDR1 is GTSNPN and CDR2 is SVGIG (reference sequence). V was pared by 0 bases and J by 5 bases, with 4 bases between. The CDR3 runs 11 residues. DNA for the CDR3: TGTGCCTGGAGTGTCGCATATGGCTACACCTTC. Translation gives CAWSVAYGYTF.

This clone has a handful of counts. The CDR3 loop is CASSLREGFYTGELFF. Here the CDR3 DNA reads TGTGCCAGCAGCTTAAGGGAGGGGTTCTACACCGGGGAGCTGTTTTTT. J is TRBJ2-2 and V is TRBV7-8, with 7 positions matching TRBD2. CDR3 length: 16 amino acids. The trim removed 2 bases at V and 3 bases at J, leaving 6 bases unmatched. CDR1 SGHVS and CDR2 FQNEAQ come from the germline V gene.

CDR3 sequence: CASSMVGLGEKLFF. In nucleotides, the CDR3 is TGTGCCAGTAGTATGGTAGGGTTGGGTGAAAAACTGTTTTTT. The chain links TRBV19 to TRBJ1-4; no clear D gene. CDR3 length equals 14 residues. Trimming took off 3 bases at V and 7 bases at J, with 12 bases between the two ends. Germline V gives CDR1 LNHDA, CDR2 SQIVND (reference sequence).

This chain joins TRBV27 and TRBJ1-1; no firm D call. Germline-derived CDR1 and CDR2 are MNHEY and SMNVEV (reference sequence). V lost 5 bases, J lost 1 base, and 14 bases lay in between. The CDR3 is 15 amino acids. The CDR3 nucleotides are TGTGCCAGCAGTCATTATGGATCGACGAACACTGAAGCTTTCTTT. It specifies CASSHYGSTNTEAFF.

The CDR3 sequence: CASSIGGWENTEAFF. Written as DNA, the CDR3 is TGTGCCAGTAGTATAGGAGGGTGGGAGAACACTGAAGCTTTCTTT. This chain joins TRBV19 and TRBJ1-1; no reliable D call. Per the germline V gene, CDR1 is LNHDA and CDR2 is SQIVND (reference sequence). V lost 1 base to trimming and J lost 1 base, with 10 bases between them. The CDR3 runs to 15 residues.

V gene TRBV4-3 combines with J gene TRBJ2-7; 7 bases line up with TRBD1. V gave up 1 base and J gave up 3 bases; unmatched junction bases: 9. The CDR3 consists of 16 residues. Per germline, CDR1 LGHNA and CDR2 YSLEER. CDR3 DNA: TGCGCCAGCAGCCAAGCCCCCGGGACAGATGTCTACGAGCAGTACTTC. Encoded protein: CASSQAPGTDVYEQYF.

The chain combines TRBV6-5 with TRBJ2-3, with D uncertain. The germline gives CDR1 MNHEY, CDR2 SVGAGI. This CDR3 contains 14 residues. V lost 6 bases and J lost 0, with 10 bases in between. The CDR3 sequence: CASRSPFSTDTQYF. The CDR3 DNA reads as TGTGCCAGCAGGTCTCCATTCAGCACAGATACGCAGTATTTT.

This chain connects TRBV28 to TRBJ2-7, with 13 bases fitting TRBD2. The CDR3 totals 18 residues. J lost 4 bases, V lost 5 bases, and 14 bases had no gene match. Per germline, CDR1 MDHEN and CDR2 SYDVKM. The CDR3: CASSPDRTSGSLYYEQYF. DNA of the CDR3: TGTGCCAGCAGTCCAGACAGGACTAGCGGGAGTCTGTATTACGAGCAGTACTTC.

This clone was picked up a small number of times. The chain employs TRBV6-5 and TRBJ1-2, with TRBD1 identical over 10 bases. This CDR3 has 15 amino acids. The trim removed 2 bases at V and 5 bases at J, leaving 5 bases unmatched. Germline assignment: CDR1 MNHEY and CDR2 SVGAGI. The CDR3 loop is CASSYGGQGVYGYTF. CDR3 nucleotides: TGTGCCAGCAGTTACGGCGGACAGGGGGTTTATGGCTACACCTTC.

This chain joins TRBV5-4 and TRBJ1-1; no definite D call. The V and J ends lost 1 base and 5 bases respectively, with 9 bases between them. Per germline, CDR1 SGHNT and CDR2 YYREEE (reference sequence). This CDR3 is built from 13 residues. This chain's CDR3 is CASSLWPLTEAFF. The CDR3 coding sequence is TGTGCCAGCAGCTTGTGGCCCTTGACTGAAGCTTTCTTT.

The J gene is TRBJ2-2, the V gene TRBV10-3; 9 bases agree with TRBD1. Trimming at V came to 7 bases and at J to 6 bases, leaving 9 bases not matched to a gene. The CDR3 runs to 15 residues. Germline V gives CDR1 ENHRY, CDR2 SYGVKD. The CDR3 sequence: CAIKVGQGSPGELFF. The CDR3 DNA reads as TGTGCCATCAAGGTAGGACAGGGGAGCCCCGGGGAGCTGTTTTTT.

The rearrangement uses TRBV7-3 and TRBJ1-2; perhaps TRBD1 as D (5 bases). Looked up from germline, CDR1 is SGHTA and CDR2 is FQGTGA. This CDR3 is built from 12 residues. Trimming left V 4 bases short and J 8 bases short, with 11 bases between. The CDR3 coding sequence is TGTGCCAGCAGCTACCAGGGAGAAGGCTACACCTTC. Its protein is CASSYQGEGYTF.

This clone has a handful of counts. The chain employs TRBV15 and TRBJ1-5; the match to TRBD1 covers 7 bases. Trimming took 5 bases from V and 0 from J; bases not matched to a gene: 13. CDR1 LNHNV and CDR2 YYDKDF come from the germline V gene (reference sequence). This CDR3 is 18 amino acids long. CDR3 coding DNA: TGTGCCACCAGCCGCCGAAAGACAGGGACATATAGCAATCAGCCCCAGCATTTT. It codes for CATSRRKTGTYSNQPQHF.

The rearrangement links TRBV6-1 to TRBJ1-1; possibly TRBD1 for D (5 bases). Between the trimmed V and J ends, which lost 8 bases and 3 bases, there was a span of 13 bases. The CDR3 spans 13 residues. In germline, CDR1 is MNHNS, CDR2 SASEGT. The CDR3 is CASREDTHTEAFF. CDR3 DNA: TGTGCCAGCCGCGAGGACACGCACACTGAAGCTTTCTTT.

V usage is TRBV9 and J usage is TRBJ2-2, with 8 bases fitting TRBD2. The germline CDR1 and CDR2 sequences are SGDLS and YYNGEE. V shed 0 bases, J shed 6 bases, and the junction held 7 bases outside the gene matches. There are 16 residues in the CDR3. The CDR3 here is CASSVGAGAMAGELFF. CDR3 coding DNA: TGTGCCAGCAGCGTAGGAGCGGGGGCCATGGCCGGGGAGCTGTTTTTT.

The CDR3 bases are TGTGCCAGCAGCTTGGGACAGGGGAACACAGATACGCAGTATTTT. This gives the protein CASSLGQGNTDTQYF. V usage is TRBV5-5 and J usage is TRBJ2-3; the match to TRBD1 covers 8 bases. The CDR3 runs 15 residues. CDR1 is SGHKS and CDR2 is YYEKEE in the germline V gene (reference sequence). Trimming at V came to 0 bases and at J to 2 bases, leaving 2 bases not matched to a gene.

This chain uses TRBV11-1 with TRBJ2-5; D might be TRBD1 (6 bases). The germline V and J ends were trimmed by 5 bases and 2 bases, with 12 bases remaining between them. The germline gives CDR1 SGHAT, CDR2 FQDESV (reference sequence). CDR3 length: 14 residues. The CDR3 sequence is CASSPRTVQETQYF. In DNA, the CDR3 is TGTGCCAGCAGCCCCCGGACAGTGCAAGAGACCCAGTACTTC.